These 6 T cell receptor beta chains were all obtained from the same sample, sequenced in a study of T cells after yellow fever vaccination. One entry per CDR3 protein, called by TCRdb with MiXCR from the 5' RACE reads. This sample has about 500,000 distinct CDR3 sequences, with about a sixth found just once. Sequences were derived from PBMCs, sampled roughly 5 days after the first yellow fever vaccination. The receptors derive from a man between 18 and 35 years old who received the YFV17D yellow fever vaccine.

This clonotype was seen ten or more times. The chain employs TRBV6-5 and TRBJ1-5, with D uncertain. This CDR3 contains 17 residues. Germline CDR1 reads MNHEY; CDR2 reads SVGAGI. Trimming took off 6 bases at V and 1 base at J, with 19 bases between the two ends. CDR3 amino acids: CASSYSYPPSSNQPQHF. CDR3 DNA sequence: TGTGCCAGCAGCTATTCCTACCCCCCGTCGAGCAATCAGCCCCAGCATTTT.

The CDR3 protein is CASSRTGQLLKNIQYF. The CDR3 coding sequence is TGTGCCAGCAGCAGAACGGGACAGTTACTCAAAAACATTCAGTACTTC. The chain uses TRBV11-2 and TRBJ2-4, with TRBD1 identical over 7 bases. CDR3 length: 16 amino acids. The germline V gene has CDR1 SGHAT and CDR2 FQNNGV. J lost 3 bases, V lost 5 bases, and 10 bases had no gene match.

This clonotype was recorded a few times. The V and J genes are TRBV24-1 and TRBJ2-3; D uncertain. Germline V gene sequence: CDR1 KGHDR, CDR2 SFDVKD. V was pared by 0 bases and J by 5 bases, with 11 bases between. The CDR3 has 15 amino acids. The CDR3 is CATSDLPGYGDTQYF. The CDR3 DNA follows: TGTGCCACCAGTGATTTGCCCGGGTATGGAGATACGCAGTATTTT.

This clonotype was seen a few times. J is TRBJ2-1 and V is TRBV7-2; possibly TRBD1 for D (5 bases). The CDR3 sequence is 13 residues long. Trimming removed 6 bases at V and 7 bases at J, with 13 bases between. The germline V gene has CDR1 SGHTA and CDR2 FQGNSA. The DNA for the CDR3 is TGTGCCAGCAGGTCAGGGAATGGGAATGAGCAGTTCTTC. As protein: CASRSGNGNEQFF.

The chain recombines TRBV29-1 with TRBJ2-7; D is unresolved. The V gene lost 7 bases and the J gene lost 1 base, with 11 bases spanning the gap. Germline-derived CDR1 and CDR2 are SQVTM and ANQGSEA. The CDR3 spans 12 residues. This CDR3 is CSARPTSYEQYF. The CDR3 DNA reads as TGCAGCGCCCGCCCCACGTCCTACGAGCAGTACTTC.

There are a few counts of this clonotype. The genes are TRBV15 and TRBJ1-4, with D possibly TRBD1 on 5 matching bases. The CDR3 consists of 13 residues. V shed 5 bases and J shed 4 bases, with 8 bases lying between them. CDR1 LNHNV and CDR2 YYDKDF come from the germline V gene (reference sequence). The CDR3 nucleotides are TGTGCCACCAGCCAGGGCGTTAATGAAAAACTGTTTTTT. As protein: CATSQGVNEKLFF.